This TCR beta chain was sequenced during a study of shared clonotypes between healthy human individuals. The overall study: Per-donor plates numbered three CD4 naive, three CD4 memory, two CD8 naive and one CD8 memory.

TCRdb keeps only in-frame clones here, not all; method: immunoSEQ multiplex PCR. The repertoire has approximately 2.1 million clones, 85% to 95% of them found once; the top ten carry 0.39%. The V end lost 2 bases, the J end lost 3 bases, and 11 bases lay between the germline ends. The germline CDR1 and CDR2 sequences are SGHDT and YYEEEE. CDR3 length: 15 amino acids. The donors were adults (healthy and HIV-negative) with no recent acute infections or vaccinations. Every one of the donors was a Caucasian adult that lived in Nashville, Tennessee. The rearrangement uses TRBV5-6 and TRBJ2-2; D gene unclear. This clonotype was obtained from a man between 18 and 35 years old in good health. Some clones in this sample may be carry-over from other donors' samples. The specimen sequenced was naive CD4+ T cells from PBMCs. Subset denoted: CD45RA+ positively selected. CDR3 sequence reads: CASSFGTIYTGELFF. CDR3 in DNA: TGTGCCAGCAGCTTTGGAACCATCTACACCGGGGAGCTGTTTTTT. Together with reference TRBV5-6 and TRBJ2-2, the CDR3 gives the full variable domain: DAGVTQSPTHLIKTRGQQVTLRCSPKSGHDTVSWYQQALGQGPQFIFQYYEEEERQRGNFPDRFSGHQFPNYSSELNVNALLLGDSALYLCASSFGTIYTGELFFGEGSRLTVL.